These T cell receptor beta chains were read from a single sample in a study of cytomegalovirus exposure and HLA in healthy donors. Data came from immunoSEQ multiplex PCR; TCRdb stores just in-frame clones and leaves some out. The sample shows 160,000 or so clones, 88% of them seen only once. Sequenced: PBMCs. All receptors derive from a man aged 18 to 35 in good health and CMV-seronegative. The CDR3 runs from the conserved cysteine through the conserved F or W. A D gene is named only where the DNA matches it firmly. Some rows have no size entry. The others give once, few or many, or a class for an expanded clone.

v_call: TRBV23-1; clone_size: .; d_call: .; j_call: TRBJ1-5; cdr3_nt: TGCGCCAGCAGTCAATATAGCGGGCCCCAGCATTTT; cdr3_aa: CASSQYSGPQHF
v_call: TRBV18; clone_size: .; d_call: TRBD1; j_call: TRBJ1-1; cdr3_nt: TGTGCCAGCCAGGGGGATCGCGAGAACACTGAAGCTTTCTTT; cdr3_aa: CASQGDRENTEAFF
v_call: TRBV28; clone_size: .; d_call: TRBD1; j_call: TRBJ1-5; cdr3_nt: TGTGCCAGCAGTTTGTTGACAGGGTCAAATCAGCCCCAGCATTTT; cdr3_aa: CASSLLTGSNQPQHF
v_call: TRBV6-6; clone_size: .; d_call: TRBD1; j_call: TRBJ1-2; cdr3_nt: TGTGCCAGCACCGAAACGCAGGGGGCATACTATGGCTACACCTTC; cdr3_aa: CASTETQGAYYGYTF
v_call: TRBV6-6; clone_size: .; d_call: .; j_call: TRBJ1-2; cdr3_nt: TGTGCCAGCAGTTTAACAGGGATAGATGGCTACACCTTC; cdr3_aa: CASSLTGIDGYTF
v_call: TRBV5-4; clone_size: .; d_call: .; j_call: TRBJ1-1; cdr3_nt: TGTGCCAGCAGCTTGAGGTCAGGGGAAACTGAAGCTTTCTTT; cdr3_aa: CASSLRSGETEAFF
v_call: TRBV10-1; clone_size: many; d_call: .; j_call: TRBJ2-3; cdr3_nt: TGCGCCAGCAGTGGTAGCTACGAGCTAACTAGCACAGATACGCAGTATTTT; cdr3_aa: CASSGSYELTSTDTQYF
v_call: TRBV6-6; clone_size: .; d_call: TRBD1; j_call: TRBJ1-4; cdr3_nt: TGTGCCAGCAGTTACAGTAGAAAGGGGGCGCGCGAAAAACTGTTTTTT; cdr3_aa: CASSYSRKGAREKLFF
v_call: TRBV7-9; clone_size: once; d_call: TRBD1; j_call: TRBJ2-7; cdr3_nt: TGTGCCAGCAGCCCCCCCCAGGGGGAGTCCTACGAGCAGTACTTC; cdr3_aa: CASSPPQGESYEQYF
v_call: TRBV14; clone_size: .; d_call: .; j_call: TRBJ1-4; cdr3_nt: TGTGCCAGCAGCCGCGGGACTGTTTATGAAAAACTGTTTTTT; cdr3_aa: CASSRGTVYEKLFF
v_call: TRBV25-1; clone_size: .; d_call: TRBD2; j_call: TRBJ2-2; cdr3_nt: TGTGCCAGCAGTGACCTAATAGCGGGAATCAACACCGGGGAGCTGTTTTTT; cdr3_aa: CASSDLIAGINTGELFF
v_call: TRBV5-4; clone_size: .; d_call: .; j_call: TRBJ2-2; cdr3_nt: TGTGCCAGCAGTTTCAAGGGGATTGTCACCGGGGAGCTGTTTTTT; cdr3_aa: CASSFKGIVTGELFF
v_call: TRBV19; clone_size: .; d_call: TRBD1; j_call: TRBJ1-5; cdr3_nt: TGTGCCAGTATCGGACAGGGCCTAAGTCAGCCCCAGCATTTT; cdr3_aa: CASIGQGLSQPQHF
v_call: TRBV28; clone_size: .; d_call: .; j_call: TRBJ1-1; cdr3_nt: TGTGCCAGCAGTTTAGGTGGAGGGAGAGGTAGCACTGAAGCTTTCTTT; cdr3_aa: CASSLGGGRGSTEAFF
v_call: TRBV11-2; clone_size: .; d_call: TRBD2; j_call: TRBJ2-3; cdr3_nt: TGTGCCAGCACCTTTTTAGCGGGGGAGATCACTAATACGCAGTATTTT; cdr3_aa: CASTFLAGEITNTQYF
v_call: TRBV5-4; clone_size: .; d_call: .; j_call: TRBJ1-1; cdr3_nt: TGTGCCAGCAGCAGCCCGACAGCTCCTAGATCTGAAGCTTTCTTT; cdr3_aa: CASSSPTAPRSEAFF
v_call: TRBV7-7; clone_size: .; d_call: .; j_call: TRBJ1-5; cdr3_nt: TGTGCTAGCAGCTTAGATAGGGGTCAGCCCCAGCATTTT; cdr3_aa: CASSLDRGQPQHF
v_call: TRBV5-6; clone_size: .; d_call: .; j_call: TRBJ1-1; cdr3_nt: TGTGCCAGCAGCTTAACTAACACTGAAGCTTTCTTT; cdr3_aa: CASSLTNTEAFF
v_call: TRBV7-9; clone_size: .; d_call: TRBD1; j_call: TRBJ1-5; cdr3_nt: TGTGCCAGCAGCTTAGGGGACAGGGGCCGTCAGCCCCAGCATTTT; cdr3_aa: CASSLGDRGRQPQHF
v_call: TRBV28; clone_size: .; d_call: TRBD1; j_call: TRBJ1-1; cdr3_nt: TGTGCCAGCAGTCCGGGACAGAGAATCACTGAAGCTTTCTTT; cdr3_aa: CASSPGQRITEAFF
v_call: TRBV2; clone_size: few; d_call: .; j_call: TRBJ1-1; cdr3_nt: TGTGCCAGCAGTGAGGGGGGTAACACTGAAGCTTTCTTT; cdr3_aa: CASSEGGNTEAFF
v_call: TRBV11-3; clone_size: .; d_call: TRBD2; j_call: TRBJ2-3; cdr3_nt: TGTGCCAGCAGCTCGGGACTAGCGGGAGGCCCAGATACGCAGTATTTT; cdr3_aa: CASSSGLAGGPDTQYF
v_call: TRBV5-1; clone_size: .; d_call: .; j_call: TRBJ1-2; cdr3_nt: TGCGCCAGCAGCTCGACAGTGAACTATGGCTACACCTTC; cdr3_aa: CASSSTVNYGYTF
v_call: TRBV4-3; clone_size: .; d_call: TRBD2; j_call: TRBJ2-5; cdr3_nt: TGCGCCAGCAGCCAAGATGCAATAGCGGGAGCCCTTGGAGAGACCCAGTACTTC; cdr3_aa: CASSQDAIAGALGETQYF
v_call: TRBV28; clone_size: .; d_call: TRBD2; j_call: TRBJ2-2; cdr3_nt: TGTGCCAGCAGTCTAAGACTAGCGGGAGGGCCCTGGGAGCTGTTTTTT; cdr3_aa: CASSLRLAGGPWELFF
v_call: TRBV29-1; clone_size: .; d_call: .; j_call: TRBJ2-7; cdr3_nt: TGCAGCGTTGTAGGGGTTCCTCACGAGCAGTACTTC; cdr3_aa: CSVVGVPHEQYF
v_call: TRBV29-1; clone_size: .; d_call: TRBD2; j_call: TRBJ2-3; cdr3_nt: TGCAGCGTTGGGCAACTAGCGGGAGTCACAGATACGCAGTATTTT; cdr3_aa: CSVGQLAGVTDTQYF
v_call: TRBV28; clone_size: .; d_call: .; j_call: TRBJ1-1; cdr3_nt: TGTGCCACCGCTCAAGGTACCCTCGGGGCTGAAGCTTTCTTT; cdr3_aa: CATAQGTLGAEAFF
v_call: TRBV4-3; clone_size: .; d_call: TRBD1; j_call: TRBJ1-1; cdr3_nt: TGCGCCAGCAGCCTTTCGACCGGGACAGGGGACACTGAAGCTTTCTTT; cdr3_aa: CASSLSTGTGDTEAFF
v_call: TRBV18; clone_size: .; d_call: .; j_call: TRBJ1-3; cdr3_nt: TGTGCCAGCTCACCACGTACCGGAGGGTCTGGAAACACCATATATTTT; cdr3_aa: CASSPRTGGSGNTIYF
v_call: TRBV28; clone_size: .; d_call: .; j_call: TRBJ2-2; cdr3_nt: TGTGCCAGCAGTTTACGTCCCGGGGAGCTGTTTTTT; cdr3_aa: CASSLRPGELFF
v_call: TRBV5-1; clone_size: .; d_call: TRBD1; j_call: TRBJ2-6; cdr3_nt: TGCGCCAGCAGCCGTAAAGAACAGGGGGCTGGGGCCAACGTCCTGACTTTC; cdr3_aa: CASSRKEQGAGANVLTF
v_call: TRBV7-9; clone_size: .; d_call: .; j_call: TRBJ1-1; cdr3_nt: TGTGCCAGCAGCCTCACGGTCCCGAACACTGAAGCTTTCTTT; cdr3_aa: CASSLTVPNTEAFF
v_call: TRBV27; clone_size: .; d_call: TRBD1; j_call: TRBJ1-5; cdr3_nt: TGTGCCAGCAGTCCACACCTCGGGACAGGAGAATTCCAAGGAAATCAGCCCCAGCATTTT; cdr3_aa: CASSPHLGTGEFQGNQPQHF
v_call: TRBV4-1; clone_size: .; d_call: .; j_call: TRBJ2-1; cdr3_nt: TGCGCCAGCAGCCAAGTAGGGGATGAGCAGTTCTTC; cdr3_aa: CASSQVGDEQFF
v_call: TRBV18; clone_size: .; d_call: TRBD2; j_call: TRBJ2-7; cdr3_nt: TGTGCCAGCTCAGTTAATCTAGCGGGGGTTTTCTACGAGCAGTACTTC; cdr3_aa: CASSVNLAGVFYEQYF
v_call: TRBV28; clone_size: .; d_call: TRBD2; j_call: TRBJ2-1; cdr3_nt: TGTGCCAGCAGTTTCCTGACTAGCGGGGGATACAATGAGCAGTTCTTC; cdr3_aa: CASSFLTSGGYNEQFF
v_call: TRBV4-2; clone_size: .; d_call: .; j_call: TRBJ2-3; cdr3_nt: TGTGCCAGCAGCCGTGTCGGGAGCGGAACAGATACGCAGTATTTT; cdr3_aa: CASSRVGSGTDTQYF
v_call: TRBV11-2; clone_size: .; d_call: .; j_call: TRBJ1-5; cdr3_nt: TGTGCCAGCAGCGAAGCGACTGGCAATCAGCCCCAGCATTTT; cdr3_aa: CASSEATGNQPQHF
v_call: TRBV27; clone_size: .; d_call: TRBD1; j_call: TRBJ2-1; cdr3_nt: TGTGCCAGCAGTCCGGGGACAGGGGGTCGCAATGAGCAGTTCTTC; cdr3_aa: CASSPGTGGRNEQFF
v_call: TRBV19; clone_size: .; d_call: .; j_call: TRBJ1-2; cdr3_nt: TGTGCCAGTAGTATGGCTGTAGACAGCTATGGCTACACCTTC; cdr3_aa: CASSMAVDSYGYTF
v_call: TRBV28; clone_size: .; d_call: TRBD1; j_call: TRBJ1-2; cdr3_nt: TGTGCCAGCAACTTGGACAGGGGATCTAACTATGGCTACACCTTC; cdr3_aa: CASNLDRGSNYGYTF
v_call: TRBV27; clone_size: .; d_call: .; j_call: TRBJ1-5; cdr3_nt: TGTGCCAGCAGCCTTAATCAGCCCCAGCATTTT; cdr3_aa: CASSLNQPQHF
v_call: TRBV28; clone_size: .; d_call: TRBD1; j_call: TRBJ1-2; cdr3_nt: TGTGCCAGCAGTTCACAACAGGGGTCGGATGGCTACACCTTC; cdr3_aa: CASSSQQGSDGYTF
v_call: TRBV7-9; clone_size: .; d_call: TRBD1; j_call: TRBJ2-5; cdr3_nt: TGTGCCAGCAGTTTCGACAGGGTCCAAGAGACCCAGTACTTC; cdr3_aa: CASSFDRVQETQYF
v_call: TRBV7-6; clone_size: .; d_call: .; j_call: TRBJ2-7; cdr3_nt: TGTGCCAGCAGCTTAGACGGGAAGAGGTCCTACGAGCAGTACTTC; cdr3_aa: CASSLDGKRSYEQYF
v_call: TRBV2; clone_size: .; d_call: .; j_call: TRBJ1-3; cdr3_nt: TGTGCCAGCAGTGTGTCGAGTCCGGGAAACACCATATATTTT; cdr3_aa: CASSVSSPGNTIYF
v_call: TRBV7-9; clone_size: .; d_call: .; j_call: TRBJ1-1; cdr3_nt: TGTGCCAGCAGCTTAGGCAGGGTAGGTTTCAGGACTGAAGCTTTCTTT; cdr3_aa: CASSLGRVGFRTEAFF
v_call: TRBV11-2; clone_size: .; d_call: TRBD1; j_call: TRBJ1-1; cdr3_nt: TGTGCCAGCACCGCTTTAACAGGGGCAGGGACTGAAGCTTTCTTT; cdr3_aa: CASTALTGAGTEAFF
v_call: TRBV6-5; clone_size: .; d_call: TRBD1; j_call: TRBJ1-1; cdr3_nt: TGTGCCAGCAGCCTGACAGGGTCTGAAGCTTTCTTT; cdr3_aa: CASSLTGSEAFF
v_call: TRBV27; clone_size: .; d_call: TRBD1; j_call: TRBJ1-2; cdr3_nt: TGTGCCAGCAGTCGGGACAGATATAACTATGGCTACACCTTC; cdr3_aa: CASSRDRYNYGYTF
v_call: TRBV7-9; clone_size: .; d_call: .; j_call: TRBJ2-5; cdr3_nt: TGTGCCAGCAGCTTATTGTACAGGGTGCTAGCTCAAGAGACCCAGTACTTC; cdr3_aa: CASSLLYRVLAQETQYF
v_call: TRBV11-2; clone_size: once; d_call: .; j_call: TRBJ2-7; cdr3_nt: TGTGCCAGCAGCTTAGAACTACCCAACGAGCAGTACTTC; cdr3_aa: CASSLELPNEQYF
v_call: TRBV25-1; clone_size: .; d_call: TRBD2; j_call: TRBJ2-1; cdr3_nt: TGTGCCAGCAGCCCCAGACTAGCGGGGGGGCCCTATGAGCAGTTCTTC; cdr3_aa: CASSPRLAGGPYEQFF
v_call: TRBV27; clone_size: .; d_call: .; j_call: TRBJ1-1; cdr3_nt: TGTGCCAGCAGTTTTAGGGGGAAGAACACTGAAGCTTTCTTT; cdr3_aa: CASSFRGKNTEAFF